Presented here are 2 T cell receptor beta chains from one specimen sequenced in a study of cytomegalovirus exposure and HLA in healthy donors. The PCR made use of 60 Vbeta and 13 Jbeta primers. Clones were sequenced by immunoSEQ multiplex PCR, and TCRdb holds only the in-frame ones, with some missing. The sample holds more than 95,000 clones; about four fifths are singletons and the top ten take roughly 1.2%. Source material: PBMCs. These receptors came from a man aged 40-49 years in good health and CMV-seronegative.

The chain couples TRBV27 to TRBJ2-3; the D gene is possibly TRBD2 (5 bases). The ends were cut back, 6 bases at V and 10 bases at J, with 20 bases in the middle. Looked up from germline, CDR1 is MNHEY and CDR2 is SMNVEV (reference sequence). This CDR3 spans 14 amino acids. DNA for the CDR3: TGTGCCAGCAGGGGAGACTATCCCTGGGTCGCGCAGTATTTT. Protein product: CASRGDYPWVAQYF.

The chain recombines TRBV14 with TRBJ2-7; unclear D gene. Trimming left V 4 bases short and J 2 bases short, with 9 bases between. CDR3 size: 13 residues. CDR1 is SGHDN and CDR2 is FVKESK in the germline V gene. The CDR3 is CASSPLEPYEQYF. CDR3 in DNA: TGTGCCAGCAGCCCGCTAGAGCCCTACGAGCAGTACTTC.